This T cell receptor beta chain was profiled in a study of T-cell reconstitution after alpha-beta-depleted transplantation in children. A TCRbeta library incorporating unique molecular identifiers was prepared. TCRdb itself ran the PCR reads through MiXCR, one entry per CDR3 protein. This sample has about 340,000 distinct CDR3 sequences, with about an eighth found just once. This CDR3 spans 17 amino acids. Trimming took 0 bases from V and 4 from J, leaving 17 bases between them. Germline CDR1 and CDR2: SGHRS and YFSETQ. This chain uses TRBV5-1 with TRBJ2-1; weak D call: TRBD1 (6 bases). This clonotype was sampled from a human donor who donated a stem cell graft to a child with Fanconi anemia. The sample consisted of PBMCs, taken from the stem cell graft. The CDR3 sequence: CASSLDLPDSGYNEQFF. The CDR3 nucleotides read TGCGCCAGCAGCTTGGATCTCCCGGACAGCGGTTACAATGAGCAGTTCTTC.